The entry below describes one T cell receptor beta chain. Per the authors' pipeline: Estimation of nucleated cell counts relied on the amplification of reference gene primers. Data came from immunoSEQ multiplex PCR; TCRdb stores just in-frame clones and leaves some out. V and J calls plus clone size are reproduced from that table; the DNA served to infer D and trimming. The sample has roughly 120,000 clones; about 85% are singletons. These data originate in a study of blood T cell repertoires in COVID-19. Overall study: Nucleic acid was either cDNA or gDNA, and it came from T cells, B-cell-depleted T cells, or PBMCs.

Looked up from germline, CDR1 is MGHRA and CDR2 is YSYEKL. The CDR3 length is 16 residues. V gave up 1 base and J gave up 1 base, with 13 bases separating them. The TCR comes from a human donor in a cohort sampled during active COVID-19. The specimen was peripheral blood. V is TRBV4-1 and J is TRBJ1-2, with TRBD1 as a possible D gene (5 bases). CDR3 sequence (DNA): TGCGCCAGCAGCCAAGGCGCAGGGAACATTAACTATGGCTACACCTTC. Amino acid sequence: CASSQGAGNINYGYTF.